The 8 T cell receptor beta chains below come from one sample, sequenced in a study of T-cell memory formation after mild COVID-19. Using its own MiXCR run on the 5' RACE reads, TCRdb lists one record per CDR3 protein. The sample has about 350,000 distinct CDR3 sequences, roughly 15% seen once; the top ten hold roughly 20%. The sequencing sample was made of PBMCs or a T cell subset sorted from them (not recorded which). All receptors derive from a man aged 18 to 29 who had mild COVID-19 (a few samples of this study predate the infection). Cell type and time point are not known.

The chain has TRBV11-2 and TRBJ1-2; no definite D call. V lost 0 bases to trimming and J lost 8 bases, with 13 bases between them. This CDR3 has 14 amino acids. CDR1 is SGHAT and CDR2 is FQNNGV in the germline V gene. CDR3 sequence reads: CASSLDLGGTGYTF. The DNA for the CDR3 is TGTGCCAGCAGCTTAGATTTGGGAGGCACGGGCTACACCTTC.

This clonotype was observed a few times. The chain links TRBV12-3 or TRBV12-4 to TRBJ1-5; D remains unclear. The CDR3 runs 12 residues. Trimming left V 4 bases short and J 6 bases short, with 7 bases between. The CDR3 loop reads CASSYLGQPQHF. The CDR3 bases are TGTGCCAGCAGTTATTTGGGTCAGCCCCAGCATTTT.

This clonotype was seen ten or more times. The rearrangement uses TRBV18 and TRBJ2-7, with no clear D. Between the trimmed V and J ends, which lost 3 bases and 0 bases, there was a span of 3 bases. The CDR3 length is 12 residues. Germline CDR1 and CDR2: KGHSH and LQKENI. The CDR3 is CASSPGSYEQYV. CDR3 sequence (DNA): TGTGCCAGCTCACCCGGCTCCTACGAGCAGTACGTC.

This clonotype was counted at least ten times. V is TRBV19 and J is TRBJ1-4; no reliable D call. Germline V gene sequence: CDR1 LNHDA, CDR2 SQIVND (reference sequence). CDR3 length equals 15 residues. V gave up 3 bases and J gave up 8 bases, with 16 bases separating them. The CDR3 coding sequence is TGTGCCAGTAGTATCTTCGACCGCCATTCGGAAAAACTGTTTTTT. It is translated as CASSIFDRHSEKLFF.

The chain is built from TRBV7-9 and TRBJ2-7; a weak D match, TRBD2 (6 bases). Trimming removed 10 bases from V and 5 bases from J, with 15 bases in between. This CDR3 comprises 12 residues. Germline V gene data show CDR1 as SEHNR and CDR2 as FQNEAQ (reference sequence). The CDR3 region has the DNA TGTGCCACCCTGCAGGGAGGCCACGAGCAGTACTTC. This encodes CATLQGGHEQYF. Using reference TRBV7-9 and TRBJ2-7 for the parts outside the CDR3, the full variable domain is DTGVSQNPRHKITKRGQNVTFRCDPISEHNRLYWYRQTLGQGPEFLTYFQNEAQLEKSRLLSDRFSAERPKGSFSTLEIQRTEQGDSAMYLCATLQGGHEQYFGPGTRLTVT.

The sample holds a few counts of this clonotype. This sequence joins TRBV5-1 and TRBJ1-1; D possibly corresponds to TRBD1 (5 bases). Trimming left V 2 bases short and J 3 bases short, with 14 bases between. Germline CDR1 and CDR2: SGHRS and YFSETQ. There are 15 residues in the CDR3. The CDR3 loop is CASSLFGREDTEAFF. In nucleotides, the CDR3 is TGCGCCAGCAGCTTATTCGGCAGGGAAGACACTGAAGCTTTCTTT. The whole variable domain, remainder taken from reference TRBV5-1 and TRBJ1-1, is KAGVTQTPRYLIKTRGQQVTLSCSPISGHRSVSWYQQTPGQGLQFLFEYFSETQRNKGNFPGRFSGRQFSNSRSEMNVSTLELGDSALYLCASSLFGREDTEAFFGQGTRLTVV.

The chain has TRBV7-7 and TRBJ2-5; D not resolved. The ends were cut back, 7 bases at V and 5 bases at J, with 14 bases in the middle. Germline CDR1 and CDR2: SSHAT and FNYEAQ (reference sequence). The CDR3 extends over 13 amino acids. The CDR3 loop reads CASTSMPGETQYF. CDR3 DNA sequence: TGTGCCAGCACCAGTATGCCCGGGGAGACCCAGTACTTC.

The chain joins TRBV5-4 to TRBJ2-4, with TRBD1 matching 9 bases. Per germline, CDR1 SGHNT and CDR2 YYREEE (reference sequence). The V gene end was trimmed by 4 bases and the J gene end by 4 bases; junction bases not matched to a gene: 6. CDR3 length equals 15 residues. The CDR3 region is CASSDTGTGKNIQYF. The CDR3 nucleotides are TGTGCCAGCAGCGATACCGGGACAGGGAAAAACATTCAGTACTTC.